These T cell receptor beta chains were read from a single sample in a study of T cells after yellow fever vaccination. Each CDR3 protein gets one entry after TCRdb re-called the 5' RACE reads with MiXCR. In the table there are a few hundred thousand distinct CDR3 sequences, roughly 8.4% of which are singletons. The starting material was PBMCs, obtained approximately 40 days after the first yellow fever vaccination. The source is a man between 18 and 35 years old who received the YFV17D yellow fever vaccine. CDR3s include the opening cysteine and the closing phenylalanine or tryptophan. Fields, in order: clone size, V gene, D gene, J gene, CDR3 length, CDR3 protein, CDR3 DNA. D genes are given only for firm matches. Not every row has a clone size; where given, it reads once, few, many or a size class.

.,TRBV9,.,TRBJ2-3,17,CASSALKARGITDTQYF,TGTGCCAGCAGCGCGCTTAAGGCTAGGGGAATCACAGATACGCAGTATTTT
many,TRBV7-6,.,TRBJ2-2,15,CASSDAPVNTGELFF,TGTGCCAGCAGCGACGCACCGGTGAACACCGGGGAGCTGTTTTTT
.,TRBV27,.,TRBJ2-7,13,CASSFGVEGEQYF,TGTGCCAGCAGTTTCGGGGTTGAAGGCGAGCAGTACTTC
few,TRBV7-9,.,TRBJ2-1,16,CASSRIDRRFYNEQFF,TGTGCCAGCAGCCGGATCGACAGGCGCTTCTACAATGAGCAGTTCTTC
.,TRBV11-2,.,TRBJ1-4,14,CASSFVAENEKLFF,TGTGCCAGCAGCTTCGTAGCGGAAAATGAAAAACTGTTTTTT
few,TRBV6-2/TRBV6-3,.,TRBJ2-3,15,CASSYGGTTTDTQYF,TGTGCCAGCAGTTACGGGGGGACAACGACAGATACGCAGTATTTT
.,TRBV28,TRBD1,TRBJ2-1,15,CASSLGQGSGFGQFF,TGTGCCAGCAGTCTAGGACAGGGCTCAGGGTTTGGGCAGTTCTTC
few,TRBV7-9,TRBD2,TRBJ2-3,16,CASSFASGGATDTQYF,TGTGCCAGCAGCTTCGCTAGCGGGGGGGCTACAGATACGCAGTATTTT
.,TRBV5-6,TRBD2,TRBJ2-5,14,CASNWASGIETQYF,TGTGCCAGCAACTGGGCTAGCGGTATAGAGACCCAGTACTTC
few,TRBV5-1,TRBD2,TRBJ2-5,17,CASSLVSSSGGEETQYF,TGCGCCAGCAGCTTGGTCAGTTCTAGCGGGGGAGAAGAGACCCAGTACTTC
few,TRBV5-1,.,TRBJ1-2,16,CASSLAGTTGSYGYTF,TGCGCCAGCAGCTTGGCCGGGACCACAGGGAGCTATGGCTACACCTTC
few,TRBV12-3/TRBV12-4,.,TRBJ1-1,17,CASRNLGVGRVGTEAFF,TGTGCCAGCAGAAACCTTGGGGTGGGGAGAGTGGGCACTGAAGCTTTCTTT
few,TRBV3-1,.,TRBJ1-1,13,CASSRRLNTEAFF,TGTGCCAGCAGTAGACGCCTGAACACTGAAGCTTTCTTT
few,TRBV18,TRBD1,TRBJ1-1,15,CASSPRLQGDTEAFF,TGTGCCAGCTCACCACGGTTACAGGGGGACACTGAAGCTTTCTTT
.,TRBV15,.,TRBJ2-1,18,CATSRDTRRGSSYNEQFF,TGTGCCACCAGCAGAGATACGCGCAGAGGTAGCTCCTACAATGAGCAGTTCTTC
.,TRBV5-1,.,TRBJ1-4,14,CASSLQGGGEKLFF,TGCGCCAGCAGCTTACAGGGAGGGGGTGAAAAACTGTTTTTT
few,TRBV5-5,TRBD1,TRBJ1-2,14,CASSYRGTANGYTF,TGTGCCAGCAGCTACCGAGGGACAGCTAATGGCTACACCTTC
few,TRBV20-1,.,TRBJ2-7,14,CSALGGLASYEQYF,TGCAGTGCCCTAGGGGGGTTGGCCTCCTACGAGCAGTACTTC
few,TRBV7-2,.,TRBJ2-3,16,CASSLGFGRATDTQYF,TGTGCCAGCAGCTTAGGTTTCGGCAGGGCCACAGATACGCAGTATTTT
.,TRBV5-5,.,TRBJ1-6,17,CASSAGTSSSYNSPLHF,TGTGCCAGCAGCGCCGGGACATCGAGCTCCTATAATTCACCCCTCCACTTT
few,TRBV12-3/TRBV12-4,.,TRBJ1-2,14,CASSPTGSAYGYTF,TGTGCCAGCAGTCCGACGGGCAGCGCCTATGGCTACACCTTC
few,TRBV5-1,TRBD2,TRBJ2-5,15,CASSAGTSRTETQYF,TGCGCCAGCAGCGCCGGGACTAGCAGGACAGAGACCCAGTACTTC
few,TRBV12-3/TRBV12-4,.,TRBJ1-2,14,CASSFGTVVYGYTF,TGTGCCAGCAGTTTTGGGACGGTGGTCTATGGCTACACCTTC
many,TRBV2,.,TRBJ2-5,11,CASQGLETQYF,TGTGCCAGCCAGGGGCTGGAGACCCAGTACTTC
.,TRBV6-5,.,TRBJ2-5,12,CASKRGPGDQYF,TGTGCCAGCAAACGGGGTCCCGGTGACCAGTACTTC
few,TRBV5-4,.,TRBJ1-2,15,CASSSAGESNYGYTF,TGTGCCAGCAGCTCAGCGGGGGAGTCTAACTATGGCTACACCTTC
many,TRBV18,TRBD2,TRBJ2-5,15,CASSRLAGIQETQYF,TGTGCCAGCTCGCGACTAGCGGGGATCCAAGAGACCCAGTACTTC
.,TRBV19,TRBD1,TRBJ1-2,14,CASRRGTGPYGYTF,TGTGCCAGTAGAAGGGGGACAGGGCCCTATGGCTACACCTTC
many,TRBV10-2,.,TRBJ2-1,14,CASSAASSYNEQFF,TGCGCCAGCAGTGCCGCTAGTTCCTACAATGAGCAGTTCTTC
many,TRBV20-1,.,TRBJ1-4,14,CSARDVVGGEKLFF,TGCAGTGCTAGAGATGTGGTGGGTGGTGAAAAACTGTTTTTT
few,TRBV5-5,.,TRBJ1-1,17,CASSLGGAGIKNTEAFF,TGTGCCAGCAGCTTGGGGGGAGCCGGAATAAAGAACACTGAAGCTTTCTTT
few,TRBV20-1,.,TRBJ2-1,12,CSALQGYNEQFF,TGCAGTGCTCTTCAGGGCTACAATGAGCAGTTCTTC
many,TRBV7-8,.,TRBJ2-3,18,CASSSRRVTYSSTDTQYF,TGTGCCAGCAGCTCCCGACGAGTGACATATTCTAGCACAGATACGCAGTATTTT
.,TRBV20-1,.,TRBJ2-5,10,CSARTPTQYF,TGCAGTGCCCGGACTCCTACCCAGTACTTC
few,TRBV29-1,.,TRBJ2-3,12,CSVKGSTDTQYF,TGCAGCGTAAAGGGCAGCACAGATACGCAGTATTTT
many,TRBV5-1,.,TRBJ2-2,15,CASSLQSGGAGELFF,TGCGCCAGCAGCTTGCAATCTGGGGGAGCCGGGGAGCTGTTTTTT
few,TRBV20-1,.,TRBJ1-1,14,CSAGPGRGFTEAFF,TGCAGTGCTGGCCCCGGGCGGGGGTTTACTGAAGCTTTCTTT
.,TRBV7-2,TRBD1,TRBJ2-2,16,CASSPHQTGVTGELFF,TGTGCCAGCAGCCCGCACCAGACAGGGGTTACCGGGGAGCTGTTTTTT
many,TRBV5-1,.,TRBJ1-1,15,CASSLEGSANTEAFF,TGCGCCAGCAGCTTGGAAGGGTCAGCTAACACTGAAGCTTTCTTT
.,TRBV20-1,.,TRBJ2-3,15,CSARLGGTSTDTQYF,TGCAGTGCTAGGCTTGGGGGGACTAGCACAGATACGCAGTATTTT
.,TRBV2,TRBD2,TRBJ2-3,15,CASKVELAGVNTQYF,TGTGCCAGCAAGGTTGAACTAGCGGGGGTGAATACGCAGTATTTT
.,TRBV4-2,.,TRBJ1-1,11,CASSQGVVAFF,TGTGCCAGCAGCCAAGGGGTTGTTGCTTTCTTT
.,TRBV12-1,.,TRBJ2-1,15,CASSHSSSSYNEQFF,TGTGCCAGCAGCCATAGTAGTAGCTCCTACAATGAGCAGTTCTTC
.,TRBV5-1,TRBD1,TRBJ2-7,16,CASSLFGGQATYEQYF,TGCGCCAGCAGCTTGTTCGGTGGACAGGCCACCTACGAGCAGTACTTC
.,TRBV4-2,TRBD2,TRBJ2-1,16,CASSQGLGGGDNEQFF,TGTGCCAGCAGCCAAGGTTTGGGGGGGGGGGACAATGAGCAGTTCTTC
once,TRBV6-1,.,TRBJ2-5,12,CASTQGWETQYF,TGTGCCAGCACTCAGGGGTGGGAGACCCAGTACTTC
few,TRBV5-6,.,TRBJ2-1,18,CASSKSGRRTYTYNEQFF,TGTGCCAGCAGCAAAAGCGGGCGGCGGACCTATACCTACAATGAGCAGTTCTTC
.,TRBV28,.,TRBJ1-1,14,CASSSPPGGTEAFF,TGTGCCAGCAGTTCGCCCCCGGGGGGCACTGAAGCTTTCTTT
.,TRBV5-1,TRBD2,TRBJ2-5,15,CASSWGLAGRETQYF,TGCGCCAGCAGCTGGGGACTAGCCGGGCGAGAGACCCAGTACTTC
.,TRBV5-1,.,TRBJ2-2,16,CASSSTGRVDTGELFF,TGCGCCAGCAGCTCTACAGGGAGGGTGGACACCGGGGAGCTGTTTTTT
few,TRBV6-5,TRBD2,TRBJ2-1,15,CASSSLAGALGEQFF,TGTGCCAGCAGTTCTCTAGCGGGGGCACTTGGCGAGCAGTTCTTC